The 25 T cell receptor beta chains reported below all come from one sample, sequenced in a study of blood T cell repertoires in COVID-19. Data came from immunoSEQ multiplex PCR; TCRdb stores just in-frame clones and leaves some out. The sample has around 86,000 clones, more than 70% seen once. The sequenced material came from peripheral blood. The source is a human donor with acute or convalescent COVID-19. The donor label of this sample is uncertain.

V usage is TRBV7-3 and J usage is TRBJ2-1, with a possible D match to TRBD2 (5 bases). The V gene lost 5 bases and the J gene lost 5 bases, with 19 bases spanning the gap. The CDR3 spans 16 residues. Germline V lookup: CDR1 SGHTA, CDR2 FQGTGA. The CDR3 protein is CASSPPRVARDNEQFF. The CDR3 DNA reads TGTGCCAGCAGCCCGCCGAGGGTAGCGCGGGACAATGAGCAGTTCTTC. The full variable domain, in which reference TRBV7-3 and TRBJ2-1 provide the parts outside the CDR3, is GAGVSQTPSNKVTEKGKYVELRCDPISGHTALYWYRQSLGQGPEFLIYFQGTGAADDSGLPNDRFFAVRPEGSVSTLKIQRTERGDSAVYLCASSPPRVARDNEQFFGPGTRLTVL.

The chain is built from TRBV4-2 and TRBJ1-4, with 7 nucleotides matching TRBD1. The J segment lost 4 bases and the V segment lost 1 base, leaving 3 bases of the junction unmatched. This CDR3 has 15 residues. Germline V gene data show CDR1 as LGHNA and CDR2 as YNFKEQ. CDR3 bases: TGTGCCAGCAGCCAAGCTGACAGGGATAATGAAAAACTGTTTTTT. It translates to CASSQADRDNEKLFF.

This clone was seen once. CDR3 coding DNA: TGCGCCAGCAGCCGGACAGGGGGGAATTCACCCCTCCACTTT. Encoded protein: CASSRTGGNSPLHF. This sequence joins TRBV5-1 and TRBJ1-6, with 10 bases lining up with TRBD1. This CDR3 is built from 14 residues. Germline V gives CDR1 SGHRS, CDR2 YFSETQ. V lost 4 bases, J lost 7 bases, and 2 bases stayed unmatched.

This chain connects TRBV7-8 to TRBJ1-4; TRBD1 matches 7 bases. V lost 5 bases, J lost 8 bases, and 11 bases stayed unmatched. This CDR3 has 15 residues. CDR1 SGHVS and CDR2 FQNEAQ come from the germline V gene. CDR3 residues: CASSIGDREGEKLFF. The CDR3 coding sequence is TGTGCCAGCAGCATAGGAGACAGGGAAGGAGAAAAACTGTTTTTT.

This clone was picked up one time. The chain is built from TRBV19 and TRBJ2-7, with 7 positions matching TRBD1. With V trimmed by 4 bases and J by 3 bases, 6 bases remained unmatched. CDR3 length: 14 residues. In germline, CDR1 is LNHDA, CDR2 SQIVND (reference sequence). The CDR3 DNA reads as TGTGCCAGTAGTACCCCAGGACAGGACTACGAGCAGTACTTC. Its translation is CASSTPGQDYEQYF.

The chain recombines TRBV3-1 (or the pseudogene TRBV3-2) with TRBJ2-5, with TRBD2 matching 7 bases. The CDR3 contains 13 residues. CDR1 LGHDT and CDR2 YNNKEL come from the germline V gene (reference sequence). J gave up 4 bases and V 4 bases, and 3 bases lay outside the gene matches. The CDR3 bases are TGTGCCAGCAGCCCGCGGGGGACAGAGACCCAGTACTTC. The encoded protein is CASSPRGTETQYF.

This clone appeared a few times. This chain links TRBV18 with TRBJ2-7; no clear D gene. In germline, CDR1 is KGHSH, CDR2 LQKENI. The V and J ends lost 3 bases and 5 bases respectively, with 8 bases between them. CDR3 length: 12 residues. The CDR3 region is CASSPSRNEQYF. Written as DNA, the CDR3 is TGTGCCAGCTCACCGTCGCGGAACGAGCAGTACTTC. Complete variable domain (other parts from reference TRBV18 and TRBJ2-7): NAGVMQNPRHLVRRRGQEARLRCSPMKGHSHVYWYRQLPEEGLKFMVYLQKENIIDESGMPKERFSAEFPKEGPSILRIQQVVRGDSAAYFCASSPSRNEQYFGPGTRLTVT.

The gene calls are TRBV5-1 and TRBJ2-5; D gene ambiguous. Germline V gene sequence: CDR1 SGHRS, CDR2 YFSETQ. The CDR3 contains 11 residues. V was clipped by 2 bases and J by 3 bases, with 2 bases between them. The CDR3 here is CASSFKETQYF. The CDR3 DNA reads as TGCGCCAGCAGCTTTAAAGAGACCCAGTACTTC.

V usage is TRBV18 and J usage is TRBJ1-4; 10 bases match TRBD1. This CDR3 contains 15 residues. The J segment lost 7 bases and the V segment lost 6 bases, leaving 8 bases of the junction unmatched. The germline V gene encodes CDR1 KGHSH and CDR2 LQKENI. The CDR3 loop reads CASSGTGQGIEKLFF. In DNA form, the CDR3 reads TGTGCCAGCTCCGGGACGGGACAGGGGATTGAAAAACTGTTTTTT.

The chain recombines TRBV5-1 with TRBJ1-2; TRBD1 aligns across 10 bases. This CDR3 is 17 amino acids long. The ends lost 4 bases at V and 3 bases at J; junction bases unmatched: 12. Germline CDR1 SGHRS, CDR2 YFSETQ. The CDR3 DNA follows: TGCGCCAGCAGCCCGACCCGGGACAGGGGAAAGGACTATGGCTACACCTTC. Translating it yields CASSPTRDRGKDYGYTF.

This clone was seen a few times. V usage is TRBV12-5 and J usage is TRBJ2-2, with TRBD1 matching 9 bases. CDR1 LGHNT and CDR2 FRNRAP come from the germline V gene. CDR3 length: 15 amino acids. Trimming removed 7 bases from V and 5 bases from J; junction bases left unmatched: 8. Here the CDR3 reads CASVLGQGTTGELFF. The CDR3 nucleotides are TGTGCTAGTGTCCTCGGACAGGGGACTACCGGGGAGCTGTTTTTT.

This clone was seen a few times. This chain links TRBV6-2 or TRBV6-3 with TRBJ2-1; 9 bases fit TRBD1. The CDR3 has 13 residues. Germline-derived CDR1 and CDR2 are MNHEY and SVGEGT. The ends lost 2 bases at V and 10 bases at J; junction bases unmatched: 3. The CDR3 sequence is CASSYVGTGEQFF. The DNA for the CDR3 is TGTGCCAGCAGTTACGTAGGGACAGGGGAGCAGTTCTTC.

The chain uses TRBV10-3 and TRBJ2-6; TRBD2 aligns across 12 bases. The germline V gene has CDR1 ENHRY and CDR2 SYGVKD. This CDR3 spans 16 amino acids. Germline trimming cut 6 bases from V and 4 bases from J; bases unmatched to any gene: 4. The CDR3 protein is CAIRASGGAGANVLTF. The DNA for the CDR3 is TGTGCCATCAGGGCTAGCGGGGGGGCGGGGGCCAACGTCCTGACTTTC.

The J gene is TRBJ1-6, the V gene TRBV3-1 (or the pseudogene TRBV3-2); no reliable D call. The ends were cut back, 4 bases at V and 6 bases at J, with 16 bases in the middle. The CDR3 is 16 amino acids. Germline V CDR1 and CDR2: LGHDT, YNNKEL (reference sequence). The CDR3 region is CASSRHGESINSPLHF. The CDR3 DNA follows: TGTGCCAGCAGCCGCCACGGGGAATCAATTAATTCACCCCTCCACTTT.

With regard to this clone: The junction and the germline gene differ at one end; a read error may be behind it. This chain links TRBV30 with TRBJ1-2, with D perhaps TRBD1 (5 bases). Germline V gene sequence: CDR1 GTSNPN, CDR2 SVGIG (reference sequence). The CDR3 loop spans 11 amino acids. CDR3 in DNA: TGTGCCTGGAGAGACAGATTAGACACCTTCTTC. Protein product: CAWRDRLDTFF.

This clone has just one count. V usage is TRBV20-1 and J usage is TRBJ1-1; D gene uncertain. The V gene's germline CDR1 is DFQATT and CDR2 SNEGSKA (reference sequence). V gave up 2 bases and J gave up 5 bases, with 6 bases separating them. CDR3 length equals 11 residues. The CDR3 DNA follows: TGCAGTGCTAGACAGACAACTGAAGCTTTCTTT. It encodes CSARQTTEAFF.

The chain is built from TRBV2 and TRBJ1-2; D unclear. In germline, CDR1 is SNHLY, CDR2 FYNNEI. V was clipped by 11 bases and J by 0 bases, with 16 bases between them. The CDR3 runs to 14 residues. This CDR3 reads CARTQSRSNYGYTF. The CDR3 DNA is TGTGCCCGAACACAGTCACGTTCTAACTATGGCTACACCTTC.

V gene TRBV24-1 combines with J gene TRBJ1-5; TRBD1 might be the D (5 bases). Germline CDR1 reads KGHDR; CDR2 reads SFDVKD. CDR3 length: 16 residues. V lost 4 bases and J 5 bases, leaving 17 bases between the germline ends. Written as DNA, the CDR3 is TGTGCCACCAGTGACGCCGGTCAGGGAATGGATCAGCCCCAGCATTTT. Translation gives CATSDAGQGMDQPQHF.

This clone came up once. This chain joins TRBV3-1 (or the pseudogene TRBV3-2) and TRBJ2-3; 9 bases fit TRBD2. The CDR3 covers 17 residues. V dropped 4 bases and J dropped 0; count of bases not matched to a gene: 8. In germline, CDR1 is LGHDT, CDR2 YNNKEL (reference sequence). CDR3 sequence (DNA): TGTGCCAGCAGCCGTCTAAGCGGGGGGAGAAGCACAGATACGCAGTATTTT. This sequence encodes CASSRLSGGRSTDTQYF.

The rearrangement uses TRBV27 and TRBJ2-5, with a weak D call TRBD2 (6 bases). Deletions cut 6 bases from V and 4 bases from J, with 9 bases between. There are 12 residues in the CDR3. Germline V gene data show CDR1 as MNHEY and CDR2 as SMNVEV (reference sequence). The CDR3 nucleotides read TGTGCCAGCAGCCCCGGGGGAGAGACCCAGTACTTC. Its translation: CASSPGGETQYF.

This clone has just one count. This chain uses TRBV12-3 or TRBV12-4 with TRBJ1-5; D unresolved. The CDR3 has 13 residues. V was pared by 3 bases and J by 5 bases, with 8 bases between. As DNA, the CDR3 is TGTGCCAGCAGTTTGGTGGAGGATCAGCCCCAGCATTTT. It specifies CASSLVEDQPQHF.

The J gene is TRBJ2-7, the V gene TRBV6-5; 9 bases line up with TRBD1. CDR1 MNHEY and CDR2 SVGAGI come from the germline V gene. This CDR3 comprises 14 residues. V was pared by 4 bases and J by 3 bases, with 4 bases of the junction left unmatched. CDR3 coding DNA: TGTGCCAGCAGTTCCGGGACAGGGATCTACGAGCAGTACTTC. This codes for CASSSGTGIYEQYF.

The chain has TRBV15 and TRBJ1-2; 9 nucleotides line up with TRBD1. There are 14 residues in the CDR3. Per the germline V gene, CDR1 is LNHNV and CDR2 is YYDKDF (reference sequence). The junction had 4 bases not matched to a gene; V was cut back by 1 base and J by 7 bases. The chain's CDR3 is CATSRVQGASGYTF. CDR3 DNA: TGTGCCACCAGCAGAGTACAGGGGGCATCTGGCTACACCTTC.

This sequence joins TRBV28 and TRBJ1-2; 12 bases agree with TRBD1. There are 15 residues in the CDR3. Germline-derived CDR1 and CDR2 are MDHEN and SYDVKM. The V gene end was trimmed by 4 bases and the J gene end by 6 bases; junction bases not matched to a gene: 6. CDR3 in amino acids: CASSSLGQGADGYTF. The CDR3 nucleotides read TGTGCCAGCAGTTCCTTGGGACAGGGGGCGGATGGCTACACCTTC.

The chain recombines TRBV19 with TRBJ1-2; D unclear. The germline V and J ends were trimmed by 8 bases and 0 bases, with 13 bases remaining between them. Germline CDR1 reads LNHDA; CDR2 reads SQIVND (reference sequence). This CDR3 has 14 amino acids. CDR3 sequence: CASSASRANYGYTF. The CDR3, as DNA: TGTGCCAGTTCTGCTAGCCGAGCTAACTATGGCTACACCTTC.